This TCR beta chain was identified in a study of technical replicates of blood from several donors. Clones were read by immunoSEQ multiplex PCR, and TCRdb kept only the in-frame ones, dropping some. Found here are about 8,700 clones, 75% to 95% of them singletons; the top ten hold less than 9.5%. The receptor's source is a human donor in good health. Material for sequencing was PBMCs.

The CDR3 sequence: CASSSPGLAGSYNEQFF. The CDR3 DNA reads as TGTGCCAGTAGTAGCCCTGGACTAGCGGGCTCCTACAATGAGCAGTTCTTC. The gene calls are TRBV19 and TRBJ2-1; the match to TRBD2 covers 11 bases. Germline V gene sequence: CDR1 LNHDA, CDR2 SQIVND (reference sequence). This CDR3 has 17 amino acids. J lost 0 bases, V lost 4 bases, and 5 bases had no gene match.